Presented here are 16 T cell receptor beta chains from one specimen sequenced in a study of cytomegalovirus exposure and HLA in healthy donors. 60 Vbeta and 13 Jbeta primers were used in PCR. Here immunoSEQ multiplex PCR was the method, and the copy in TCRdb shows in-frame clones only, minus some. The sample yields 150,000 to 200,000 clones, approximately 82% seen once. Sequencing was done on a sample of PBMCs. The receptors come from a male donor in good health and CMV-seronegative.

The chain joins TRBV5-1 to TRBJ2-7, with TRBD2 identical over 7 bases. The CDR3 extends over 15 amino acids. The germline CDR1 and CDR2 sequences are SGHRS and YFSETQ. The V segment lost 1 base and the J segment 5 bases; nucleotides outside the gene matches: 9. Here the CDR3 reads CASSLRAGVADEQYF. DNA of the CDR3: TGCGCCAGCAGCTTGAGGGCGGGAGTAGCGGACGAGCAGTACTTC. Looking up the rest from reference TRBV5-1 and TRBJ2-7 gives the full variable domain: KAGVTQTPRYLIKTRGQQVTLSCSPISGHRSVSWYQQTPGQGLQFLFEYFSETQRNKGNFPGRFSGRQFSNSRSEMNVSTLELGDSALYLCASSLRAGVADEQYFGPGTRLTVT.

V is TRBV4-1 and J is TRBJ2-3, with TRBD1 matching over 11 bases. V lost 5 bases, J lost 4 bases, and 8 bases stayed unmatched. Germline CDR1 reads MGHRA; CDR2 reads YSYEKL. This CDR3 spans 16 amino acids. CDR3 sequence: CASSIRDRGIPDTQYF. Written as DNA, the CDR3 is TGCGCCAGCAGCATCCGGGACAGGGGGATCCCAGATACGCAGTATTTT.

In this sample, this clone turned up once. The chain combines TRBV2 with TRBJ1-1, with D possibly being TRBD1 (5 bases). Germline assignment: CDR1 SNHLY and CDR2 FYNNEI. V was clipped by 7 bases and J by 1 base, with 13 bases between them. The CDR3 sequence is 14 residues long. The CDR3 DNA follows: TGTGCCAGCACTGGTGGAGGGACGAACACTGAAGCTTTCTTT. Translating it yields CASTGGGTNTEAFF.

CDR3 in DNA: TGTGCCAGCAGCCGAACAGGTCCCCAAGAGACCCAGTACTTC. Amino acids: CASSRTGPQETQYF. This chain joins TRBV7-6 and TRBJ2-5, with a weak D call TRBD1 (5 bases). Trimming removed 5 bases from V and 1 base from J, with 11 bases in between. The CDR3 sequence is 14 residues long. The germline V gene encodes CDR1 SGHVS and CDR2 FNYEAQ.

There are a few counts of this clone. The sample has other DNA sequences that encode this CDR3 too. The chain uses TRBV2 and TRBJ2-1, with 8 nucleotides matching TRBD1. Germline V gene data show CDR1 as SNHLY and CDR2 as FYNNEI. V lost 2 bases and J lost 3; bases outside the gene matches: 9. The CDR3 is 17 amino acids. CDR3 nucleotides: TGTGCCAGCAGTGAATGGACAGGGATTGGGGGCTACAATGAGCAGTTCTTC. Its protein is CASSEWTGIGGYNEQFF.

V gene TRBV19 combines with J gene TRBJ2-3; possibly TRBD2 for D (5 bases). CDR1 LNHDA and CDR2 SQIVND come from the germline V gene (reference sequence). The CDR3 extends over 14 amino acids. V was shortened by 5 bases and J by 5 bases, with 14 bases between the two germline ends. CDR3 residues: CASSSRTFLDTQYF. CDR3 DNA sequence: TGTGCCAGTAGTTCCAGGACTTTTTTAGATACGCAGTATTTT.

The chain recombines TRBV4-2 with TRBJ2-7; TRBD2 matches 8 bases. The CDR3 covers 16 residues. Looked up from germline, CDR1 is LGHNA and CDR2 is YNFKEQ. After removal of 0 bases from V and 2 bases from J, the junction contained 6 bases not matched to a gene. CDR3 amino acids: CASSQEGLAGPYEQYF. The DNA of the CDR3 is TGTGCCAGCAGCCAAGAGGGGCTAGCGGGCCCCTACGAGCAGTACTTC.

The rearrangement uses TRBV10-3 and TRBJ2-7, with a tentative D call TRBD1 (5 bases). The germline V gene encodes CDR1 ENHRY and CDR2 SYGVKD. V lost 3 bases and J lost 1, with 7 bases in between. This CDR3 is 13 amino acids long. CDR3 amino acids: CAISDQGSYEQYF. CDR3 nucleotide sequence: TGTGCCATCAGTGACCAGGGATCCTACGAGCAGTACTTC.

A word on this clone: This sample also contains other DNA sequences that code for the same CDR3. V is TRBV6-4 and J is TRBJ2-1; 12 bases match TRBD2. Germline CDR1 and CDR2: MRHNA and SNTAGT. The CDR3 spans 15 residues. Trimming removed 0 bases from V and 6 bases from J; junction bases left unmatched: 0. The chain's CDR3 is CASSDSTSGSNEQFF. Here the CDR3 DNA reads TGTGCCAGCAGTGACTCGACTAGCGGGAGCAATGAGCAGTTCTTC.

V usage is TRBV2 and J usage is TRBJ1-1, with D possibly TRBD1 on 5 matching bases. Germline CDR1 reads SNHLY; CDR2 reads FYNNEI. Trimming removed 6 bases at V and 0 bases at J, with 14 bases between. This CDR3 region has 15 residues. The CDR3 DNA is TGTGCCAGCAGAGCTGACAGCAACATGAACACTGAAGCTTTCTTT. The encoded protein is CASRADSNMNTEAFF. Drawing the rest from reference TRBV2 and TRBJ1-1, the complete variable domain is EPEVTQTPSHQVTQMGQEVILRCVPISNHLYFYWYRQILGQKVEFLVSFYNNEISEKSEIFDDQFSVERPDGSNFTLKIRSTKLEDSAMYFCASRADSNMNTEAFFGQGTRLTVV.

This chain links TRBV6-5 with TRBJ1-2; 7 bases are a match to TRBD1. CDR3 length: 15 amino acids. Trimming removed 6 bases from V and 3 bases from J; junction bases left unmatched: 10. Germline values: CDR1 MNHEY, CDR2 SVGAGI. The CDR3, as DNA: TGTGCCAGCAGAGCCTACCGGGACAGAGACTATGGCTACACCTTC. This sequence encodes CASRAYRDRDYGYTF.

The gene calls are TRBV4-1 and TRBJ1-3; D remains ambiguous. This CDR3 region has 17 residues. The V and J ends lost 5 bases and 0 bases respectively, with 17 bases between them. Germline lookup yields CDR1 MGHRA and CDR2 YSYEKL. CDR3 nucleotides: TGCGCCAGCAGCGAAGGGATAGTGGGGAGCTCTGGAAACACCATATATTTT. Translation gives CASSEGIVGSSGNTIYF.

The chain joins TRBV28 to TRBJ2-7; 11 nucleotides match TRBD2. The CDR3 length is 14 residues. Germline CDR1 reads MDHEN; CDR2 reads SYDVKM. The ends lost 2 bases at V and 8 bases at J; junction bases unmatched: 5. CDR3 protein: CASSLKGTSGKQYF. For the CDR3, the DNA is TGTGCCAGCAGTTTAAAGGGGACTAGCGGCAAGCAGTACTTC.

The J gene is TRBJ2-7, the V gene TRBV5-1, with TRBD2 as a possible D gene (6 bases). The ends were cut back, 0 bases at V and 3 bases at J, with 16 bases in the middle. CDR1 and CDR2 from the germline V gene are SGHRS and YFSETQ. The CDR3 is 16 amino acids. CDR3 protein: CASSLESGLMDYEQYF. The CDR3 bases are TGCGCCAGCAGCTTGGAAAGCGGGTTAATGGACTACGAGCAGTACTTC.

The chain recombines TRBV18 with TRBJ2-3; 10 nucleotides match TRBD2. V shed 2 bases, J shed 4 bases, and the junction held 6 bases outside the gene matches. This CDR3 contains 16 residues. The germline V gene encodes CDR1 KGHSH and CDR2 LQKENI. CDR3 region: CASSPKTSGRSDTQYF. In DNA, the CDR3 is TGTGCCAGCTCACCAAAGACTAGCGGGCGCTCAGATACGCAGTATTTT. Complete variable domain (other parts from reference TRBV18 and TRBJ2-3): NAGVMQNPRHLVRRRGQEARLRCSPMKGHSHVYWYRQLPEEGLKFMVYLQKENIIDESGMPKERFSAEFPKEGPSILRIQQVVRGDSAAYFCASSPKTSGRSDTQYFGPGTRLTVL.

The CDR3, as DNA: TGCGCCAGCAGCCAAGGAACGGGACAGTCCAATGGCTACACCTTC. It yields the protein CASSQGTGQSNGYTF. This chain joins TRBV4-3 and TRBJ1-2; 7 bases are a match to TRBD1. This CDR3 contains 15 residues. The V gene's germline CDR1 is LGHNA and CDR2 YSLEER. Losses at the gene ends were 1 base for V and 6 bases for J; bases not matched to a gene: 8.